The 30 T cell receptor beta chains in this list originate from one sample, sequenced in a study of T-cell reconstitution after alpha-beta-depleted transplantation in children. Researchers prepared the TCRbeta library using unique molecular identifiers, the study reports. One entry per CDR3 protein results from TCRdb running MiXCR on the PCR reads. The table has under 300,000 distinct CDR3 sequences, 11% seen once; the top ten hold roughly a quarter. Sequenced here: peripheral blood, sampled 180 days after TCRalphabeta/CD19-depleted stem cell transplant. These receptor sequences come from a male patient aged 2-9 years who had a stem cell transplant for chronic granulomatous disease, so the T cells may come from the graft donor.

This clonotype was recorded many times. The rearrangement joins TRBV12-3 or TRBV12-4 to TRBJ2-7; D is ambiguous. The CDR3 spans 13 residues. V was clipped by 6 bases and J by 0 bases, with 9 bases between them. DNA of the CDR3: TGTGCCAGCAGACTCCGTGACTCCTACGAGCAGTACTTC. Protein sequence: CASRLRDSYEQYF.

V is TRBV29-1 and J is TRBJ1-2; D perhaps matches TRBD1 (5 bases). The germline CDR1 and CDR2 sequences are SQVTM and ANQGSEA. The CDR3 consists of 11 residues. V lost 6 bases and J 9 bases, leaving 14 bases between the germline ends. CDR3 sequence reads: CSVHTQGSYTF. As DNA, the CDR3 is TGCAGCGTCCACACCCAGGGAAGCTACACCTTC.

Of note for this clonotype: This may stem from a read error, because a much larger clone lies one nucleotide away. CDR3 in DNA: TGTGCCAGCTCTAGCATACGTGACATCGGGGAGCTGTTTTTT. Its translation: CASSSIRDIGELFF. The V gene is TRBV7-2, the J gene TRBJ2-2, with D possibly TRBD2 on 5 matching bases. Trimming pared 8 bases from V and 7 bases from J, leaving 17 bases between. The CDR3 has 14 residues. Germline CDR1 reads SGHTA; CDR2 reads FQGNSA.

At least ten counts were recorded for this clonotype. V and J are TRBV9 and TRBJ2-3; D may be TRBD1 (6 bases). Germline CDR1 and CDR2: SGDLS and YYNGEE. This CDR3 has 15 residues. V lost 4 bases and J 2 bases, leaving 14 bases between the germline ends. CDR3 region: CASSPRGRVTDTQYF. The CDR3 nucleotides are TGTGCCAGCAGCCCCAGGGGAAGGGTCACAGATACGCAGTATTTT.

The chain links TRBV28 to TRBJ2-3, with a possible D match to TRBD1 (6 bases). V was clipped by 11 bases and J by 2 bases, with 23 bases between them. CDR1 and CDR2 from the germline V gene are MDHEN and SYDVKM. The CDR3 consists of 16 residues. CDR3 amino acids: CACNLQGNRATDTQYF. The CDR3 DNA follows: TGTGCCTGCAACTTACAGGGAAATAGGGCCACAGATACGCAGTATTTT.

The sample holds many counts of this clonotype. This chain uses TRBV15 with TRBJ2-3; TRBD2 agrees at 7 bases. The ends lost 0 bases at V and 0 bases at J; junction bases unmatched: 9. The germline V gene encodes CDR1 LNHNV and CDR2 YYDKDF (reference sequence). The CDR3 is 18 residues long. This CDR3 is CATSRDGPSGHSTDTQYF. CDR3 nucleotide sequence: TGTGCCACCAGCAGAGATGGGCCTAGCGGACATAGCACAGATACGCAGTATTTT. Using reference TRBV15 and TRBJ2-3 for the parts outside the CDR3, the full variable domain is DAMVIQNPRYQVTQFGKPVTLSCSQTLNHNVMYWYQQKSSQAPKLLFHYYDKDFNNEADTPDNFQSRRPNTSFCFLDIRSPGLGDTAMYLCATSRDGPSGHSTDTQYFGPGTRLTVL.

This clonotype was seen ten or more times. This chain joins TRBV5-1 and TRBJ2-3; D uncertain. CDR1 is SGHRS and CDR2 is YFSETQ in the germline V gene. The germline V and J ends were trimmed by 4 bases and 3 bases, with 15 bases remaining between them. The CDR3 sequence is 15 residues long. The CDR3 region has the DNA TGCGCCAGCAGCCCGGTCCCGGGCACAACAGATACGCAGTATTTT. Amino acids: CASSPVPGTTDTQYF.

This clonotype was seen more than once but under ten times. The chain joins TRBV19 to TRBJ2-1; 9 bases match TRBD2. The CDR3 contains 15 residues. CDR1 LNHDA and CDR2 SQIVND come from the germline V gene (reference sequence). The V and J ends lost 2 bases and 7 bases, in that order; junction bases with no gene match: 6. For the CDR3, the DNA is TGTGCCAGTAGTATAAGGCTAGCGGGGCGGAATGAGCAGTTCTTC. This encodes CASSIRLAGRNEQFF.

This clonotype was seen repeatedly, ten times or more. V and J are TRBV7-2 and TRBJ2-3; D is perhaps TRBD1 or TRBD2 (5 bases each). In germline, CDR1 is SGHTA, CDR2 FQGNSA. V was pared by 2 bases and J by 10 bases, with 13 bases between. There are 13 residues in the CDR3. The CDR3 region has the DNA TGTGCCAGCAGCTTAACCGGGGCCGTCCCGCAGTATTTT. Protein product: CASSLTGAVPQYF.

This clonotype was seen ten or more times. The rearrangement joins TRBV20-1 to TRBJ1-3; 7 nucleotides agree with TRBD1. The trim removed 1 base at V and 0 bases at J, leaving 3 bases unmatched. There are 15 residues in the CDR3. Looked up from germline, CDR1 is DFQATT and CDR2 is SNEGSKA (reference sequence). CDR3 in DNA: TGCAGTGCTAGAGGGGACAGTTCCTCTGGAAACACCATATATTTT. It is translated as CSARGDSSSGNTIYF.

This clonotype was seen many times. The chain uses TRBV5-5 and TRBJ2-5, with no clear D. Germline V gene lookup returns CDR1 SGHKS and CDR2 YYEKEE (reference sequence). Trimming pared 3 bases from V and 4 bases from J, leaving 7 bases between. This CDR3 spans 12 amino acids. In DNA, the CDR3 is TGTGCCAGCAGCTCGGTACGAGAGACCCAGTACTTC. Protein: CASSSVRETQYF.

This clonotype was counted at least ten times. The chain uses TRBV15 and TRBJ2-3; D not resolved. Germline-derived CDR1 and CDR2 are LNHNV and YYDKDF (reference sequence). With 3 bases removed from V and 7 bases from J, the gap between germline ends came to 14 bases. There are 14 residues in the CDR3. CDR3 DNA: TGTGCCACCAGCAGGATGGAACTGGGAAATACGCAGTATTTT. Translation gives CATSRMELGNTQYF.

There are many counts of this clonotype. The chain links TRBV7-6 to TRBJ1-5; D is ambiguous. Trimming shortened V by 5 bases and J by 0 bases, and 11 bases separated the two germline ends. Germline assignment: CDR1 SGHVS and CDR2 FNYEAQ. This CDR3 spans 15 amino acids. The CDR3 spells CASSQDGDSNQPQHF. The CDR3 DNA sequence: TGTGCCAGCAGCCAGGATGGGGATAGCAATCAGCCCCAGCATTTT.

The rearrangement joins TRBV14 to TRBJ2-1; maybe TRBD1 (5 bases). V dropped 0 bases and J dropped 7 bases, with 16 bases sitting between them. The CDR3 covers 16 residues. Germline CDR1 is SGHDN and CDR2 is FVKESK. CDR3: CASSQDSRVGFNEQFF. The CDR3 DNA reads as TGTGCCAGCAGCCAAGATTCCAGGGTTGGTTTTAATGAGCAGTTCTTC.

This clonotype has just one count. A much larger clone differs by one base, so this may be a read error. The chain combines TRBV29-1 with TRBJ2-6; 9 bases agree with TRBD1. Germline CDR1 is SQVTM and CDR2 is ANQGSEA. This CDR3 contains 12 residues. CDR3 bases: TGCAGCGTCCGGACAGGGGCCAACGTCCCGACTTTC. This codes for CSVRTGANVPTF.

Many counts were recorded for this clonotype. V is TRBV29-1 and J is TRBJ2-7; the D gene is possibly TRBD1 (7 bases). Germline CDR1 and CDR2: SQVTM and ANQGSEA. The CDR3 runs 13 residues. Trimming removed 1 base from V and 7 bases from J, with 14 bases in between. DNA of the CDR3: TGCAGCGTTGAAGCGGAGGGGGCATTTGAGCAGTACTTC. It codes for CSVEAEGAFEQYF.

This clonotype has a count of ten or more. The chain is built from TRBV20-1 and TRBJ2-1; D perhaps matches TRBD1 (6 bases). In germline, CDR1 is DFQATT, CDR2 SNEGSKA (reference sequence). V gave up 2 bases and J gave up 3 bases, with 20 bases separating them. This CDR3 contains 17 residues. The CDR3 nucleotides read TGCAGTGCTAGACGGACAGATGAGACCAAACTCTACAATGAGCAGTTCTTC. Translating it yields CSARRTDETKLYNEQFF.

As regards this clonotype: Since a much larger clone is just one base distant, this may be a read error. The chain is built from TRBV9 and TRBJ1-5; no firm D call. The V end lost 6 bases, the J end lost 2 bases, and 21 bases lay between the germline ends. CDR3 length equals 17 residues. Germline loops: CDR1 SGDLS, CDR2 YYNGEE. The CDR3 bases are TGTGCCAGCAACCTGTTCGAAGGGAGCGAGGGCAATCAGCCCCAGCATTTT. Encoded protein: CASNLFEGSEGNQPQHF.

This clonotype was seen repeatedly, ten times or more. The rearrangement links TRBV3-1 to TRBJ2-5; 7 nucleotides agree with TRBD2. This CDR3 spans 15 amino acids. CDR1 LGHDT and CDR2 YNNKEL come from the germline V gene (reference sequence). V lost 2 bases and J lost 5; bases outside the gene matches: 8. CDR3 loop: CASSQRVGGSETQYF. CDR3 coding DNA: TGTGCCAGCAGCCAACGGGTTGGCGGGAGTGAGACCCAGTACTTC.

In this sample, this clonotype turned up many times. The rearrangement joins TRBV6-1 to TRBJ2-1; 8 nucleotides match TRBD1. There are 16 residues in the CDR3. After removal of 6 bases from V and 7 bases from J, the junction contained 14 bases not matched to a gene. From germline, CDR1 is MNHNS and CDR2 SASEGT. For the CDR3, the DNA is TGTGCCAGCAGGAAGACAGGGGTTCCCGTTTTTAATGAGCAGTTCTTC. Translating gives CASRKTGVPVFNEQFF.

Only a few counts were recorded for this clonotype. The chain combines TRBV28 with TRBJ1-1; D unresolved. Germline-derived CDR1 and CDR2 are MDHEN and SYDVKM. CDR3 length equals 15 residues. V was cut by 2 bases and J by 1 base, with 11 bases left in between. The CDR3 bases are TGTGCCAGCAGTTTAATTGCAGGTGGGAACACTGAAGCTTTCTTT. Its protein product is CASSLIAGGNTEAFF.

This clonotype appeared many times. This sequence joins TRBV5-4 and TRBJ2-5, with 7 bases lining up with TRBD2. Trimming removed 2 bases from V and 5 bases from J; junction bases left unmatched: 3. CDR3 size: 13 residues. Germline V gives CDR1 SGHNT, CDR2 YYREEE (reference sequence). This chain's CDR3 is CASSFNGGETQYF. CDR3 coding DNA: TGTGCCAGCAGCTTTAACGGGGGGGAGACCCAGTACTTC.

The chain has TRBV5-4 and TRBJ2-3; 11 nucleotides match TRBD2. J gave up 6 bases and V 0 bases, and 9 bases lay outside the gene matches. CDR1 is SGHNT and CDR2 is YYREEE in the germline V gene (reference sequence). The CDR3 extends over 17 amino acids. CDR3 region: CASSLGPLAGVGDTQYF. DNA of the CDR3: TGTGCCAGCAGCTTGGGCCCACTAGCGGGAGTTGGGGATACGCAGTATTTT.

A remark on this clonotype: A much larger clone sits a single nucleotide away, making a read error possible. CDR3 DNA sequence: TGCAGTGCTAGAAACAGGGGCACGAGCTTCTATAATTCACCCCTCCACTTT. This codes for CSARNRGTSFYNSPLHF. The chain has TRBV20-1 and TRBJ1-6; 7 positions agree with TRBD1. Germline CDR1 reads DFQATT; CDR2 reads SNEGSKA (reference sequence). V gave up 2 bases and J gave up 3 bases; unmatched junction bases: 10. The CDR3 spans 17 residues.

This clonotype was observed at least ten times. The chain uses TRBV7-9 and TRBJ2-7; no definite D call. The germline gives CDR1 SEHNR, CDR2 FQNEAQ (reference sequence). V lost 8 bases, J lost 1 base, and 9 bases lay in between. The CDR3 totals 12 residues. The CDR3 nucleotides read TGTGCCAGCGGCCTAGTGTCCTACGAGCAGTACTTC. Translation: CASGLVSYEQYF.

The sample holds many counts of this clonotype. V gene TRBV5-1 combines with J gene TRBJ2-5; 9 bases agree with TRBD1. V dropped 4 bases and J dropped 1; count of bases not matched to a gene: 5. This CDR3 comprises 15 residues. Per germline, CDR1 SGHRS and CDR2 YFSETQ. The CDR3 DNA reads TGCGCCAGCAGCAAAAACAGGGGGCGCCAAGAGACCCAGTACTTC. Residues: CASSKNRGRQETQYF.

There are many counts of this clonotype. V and J are TRBV6-4 and TRBJ2-1, with 11 bases lining up with TRBD2. Germline CDR1 reads MRHNA; CDR2 reads SNTAGT. The CDR3 is made up of 19 amino acids. The junction had 13 bases not matched to a gene; V was cut back by 6 bases and J by 0 bases. CDR3 residues: CASRAGLAGPNSSYNEQFF. CDR3 nucleotides: TGTGCCAGCAGAGCTGGACTAGCGGGCCCAAACAGCTCCTACAATGAGCAGTTCTTC.

The table lists this clonotype with many counts. The chain recombines TRBV7-9 with TRBJ2-3; D call uncertain. Germline CDR1 reads SEHNR; CDR2 reads FQNEAQ (reference sequence). The length of the CDR3 is 14 residues. V shed 0 bases and J shed 4 bases, with 8 bases lying between them. The CDR3 nucleotides read TGTGCCAGCAGCTTAGCGTCCGTGGCAGATACGCAGTATTTT. Protein: CASSLASVADTQYF.

In its sample, this clonotype was seen a few times. CDR3 sequence (DNA): TGTGCCAGCAGCATAAGGACTAATGGGGATCAGCCCCAGCATTTT. Encoded protein: CASSIRTNGDQPQHF. The V call is TRBV12-3 or TRBV12-4, the J call TRBJ1-5; no definite D call. V was cut by 6 bases and J by 5 bases, with 17 bases left in between. The CDR3 loop spans 15 amino acids.

This clonotype was detected ten times or more. This sequence joins TRBV6-5 and TRBJ2-7; D is perhaps TRBD2 (5 bases). CDR3 length: 12 residues. Germline lookup yields CDR1 MNHEY and CDR2 SVGAGI. Trimming left V 11 bases short and J 5 bases short, with 16 bases between. The CDR3, as DNA: TGTGCCGTCGGCTCCCCCGGGGACGAGCAGTACTTC. Its protein is CAVGSPGDEQYF.